This T cell receptor beta chain comes out of a study of blood T cell repertoires in COVID-19. In the study's own analysis: Amplified reference gene primers provided the basis for estimating nucleated cell counts. TCRdb's table, derived via immunoSEQ multiplex PCR, lists solely in-frame clones and lacks some. That table gives V, J and clone size, and the DNA gave D and trimming. Of 120,000 or so clones in the sample, around 86% were seen once. This clone has a handful of counts. CDR3 length: 19 residues. Germline CDR1 and CDR2: SNHLY and FYNNEI. Trimming took 1 base from V and 6 from J; bases not matched to a gene: 14.

The source material was peripheral blood. V usage is TRBV2 and J usage is TRBJ2-1; 11 nucleotides line up with TRBD2. This sequence was found in a woman in her sixties or seventies with acute or convalescent COVID-19. The DNA for the CDR3 is TGTGCCAGCAGTGAAGTTATGGCCTTAGCGGGGGGGTTTTTCAATGAGCAGTTCTTC. The encoded protein is CASSEVMALAGGFFNEQFF.